This T cell receptor (beta chain) was sequenced in a study of naive and memory T cell subsets. Findings and limits, study-wide: In CD4 and CD8 cells, diversity dropped from naive through EMRA. Naive repertoires, especially CD8, held a few larger clonotypes, possibly memory cells re-expressing CD45RA. Between naive and memory subsets, TCR abundance power law exponents differed.

Both TRBC1 and TRBC2 were covered by a beta constant-region primer of two equimolar oligonucleotides. Four rounds of PCR amplified the ligated cDNA using nested alpha and beta constant-region primers plus SP2. TCRdb redid the calling of the UMI-ligation and nested PCR reads with MiXCR, one entry per CDR3 protein. The table records 140,000 to 150,000 distinct CDR3 sequences, over 15% of them present only once. This clonotype was seen more than once but under ten times. Its antigen is undetermined. CDR1 SGHRS and CDR2 YFSETQ come from the germline V gene. Trimming stripped 4 bases from V and 1 base from J, with 12 bases between. CDR3 size: 15 residues.

The sequence derives from a human donor in good health. V and J are TRBV5-1 and TRBJ2-1, with a weak D call TRBD1 (5 bases). Sequencing was performed on naive CD4+ T cells from blood. The CDR3: CASSPPTVSYNEQFF. The CDR3 DNA is TGCGCCAGCAGCCCACCGACAGTTTCCTACAATGAGCAGTTCTTC.